What follows is one T cell receptor beta chain and its context. This sample was included in a study of control samples from healthy donors and cancer patients. Germline lookup yields CDR1 SGHVS and CDR2 FNYEAQ. Trimming cost V 5 bases and J 5 bases; bases outside gene matches: 14. The CDR3 covers 17 residues. Clones were read by immunoSEQ multiplex PCR, and TCRdb kept only the in-frame ones, dropping some. Of roughly 130,000 clones listed, 90% are singletons. The sample comprised blood. This clonotype was sampled from a man between 18 and 29 years old in good health. The V gene is TRBV7-6, the J gene TRBJ2-5; TRBD2 aligns across 10 bases. The CDR3 DNA reads TGTGCCAGCAGCCCAAGGGCGGGTAGCGGGAGGAAGGAGACCCAGTACTTC. This gives the protein CASSPRAGSGRKETQYF.